The rows below give T cell receptor beta chains drawn from one sample of a study of PD-1 blockade in classical Hodgkin lymphoma. The protocol was immunoSEQ multiplex PCR, while the TCRdb copy is restricted to in-frame clones and leaves out a portion. Of tens of thousands of clones detected, 90% to 95% appear once; the ten largest clones hold approximately 0.27%. This specimen consisted of CD4+ T cells from blood, obtained before the fourth cycle of nivolumab. The receptors stem from a human donor with classical Hodgkin lymphoma. CDR3s include the opening cysteine and the closing phenylalanine or tryptophan. A D gene is named only where the DNA matches it firmly. A clone size is listed for some rows: how often the clone was seen (once, few, many), or a class if it is expanded.

11 once TRBJ2-3 . TRBV9 TGTGCCAGCAGCGCCACAGATACGCAGTATTTT CASSATDTQYF
13 . TRBJ1-1 . TRBV2 TGTGCCAGCAGTGAAAGGACAGTCACTGAAGCTTTCTTT CASSERTVTEAFF
14 . TRBJ1-1 . TRBV10-1 TGCGCCAGCAGTGAGAGGAGTGGGAACACTGAAGCTTTCTTT CASSERSGNTEAFF
14 . TRBJ2-7 . TRBV27 TGTGCCAGCAGAATCCGGGGGACCAGTTGGGAGCAGTACTTC CASRIRGTSWEQYF
15 . TRBJ2-5 . TRBV2 TGTGCCAGCAGTGTTCAGGCGGGCAGCCAAGAGACCCAGTACTTC CASSVQAGSQETQYF
13 . TRBJ2-1 . TRBV10-1 TGCGCCAGCAGTGGTAGGTTGTACAATGAGCAGTTCTTC CASSGRLYNEQFF
15 once TRBJ2-2 . TRBV9 TGTGCCAGCAGCGTAGCTACCGCAGGGCCCGGGGAGCTGTTTTTT CASSVATAGPGELFF
11 once TRBJ1-5 . TRBV28 TGTGCCAGCAGACAAAATCAGCCCCAGCATTTT CASRQNQPQHF
21 once TRBJ2-1 . TRBV5-1 TGCGCCAGCAGCGCAAAATTTTCGGGATATAGAATCGAAAGAAAATACAATGAGCAGTTCTTC CASSAKFSGYRIERKYNEQFF
16 . TRBJ2-3 . TRBV5-6 TGTGCCAGCACCCCACGGGGGGCACGGTCCACAGATACGCAGTATTTT CASTPRGARSTDTQYF
16 once TRBJ2-2 TRBD2 TRBV5-4 TGTGCCAGCAGCAACGGACTAGCGGGGTACACCGGGGAGCTGTTTTTT CASSNGLAGYTGELFF
13 . TRBJ2-3 . TRBV5-5 TGTGCCAGCAGCTTGGGACCGAGGGATACGCAGTATTTT CASSLGPRDTQYF
19 . TRBJ2-6 TRBD1 TRBV4-1 TGCGCCAGCAGCCACACAGGGGGCGGATCGTGGTCGGGGGCCAACGTCCTGACTTTC CASSHTGGGSWSGANVLTF
14 . TRBJ2-1 . TRBV10-2 TGCGCCAGCAGTGAGGGGTTGTTGTACAATGAGCAGTTCTTC CASSEGLLYNEQFF
15 . TRBJ2-2 TRBD2 TRBV27 TGTGCCAGCAGTTCCTGGACTAGCGGTACCGGGGAGCTGTTTTTT CASSSWTSGTGELFF
16 . TRBJ1-2 . TRBV19 TGTGCCAGTAGTACGACAAGACTCGGCCGTTTCTATGGCTACACCTTC CASSTTRLGRFYGYTF
16 . TRBJ2-3 TRBD1 TRBV4-1 TGCGCCAGCAGCCAGGGACTCGGACAGGGGACAGATACGCAGTATTTT CASSQGLGQGTDTQYF
17 once TRBJ2-1 TRBD1 TRBV4-1 TGCGCCAGCAGCCAAGATTTCGGGCAGGGGGCGGGGAATGAGCAGTTCTTC CASSQDFGQGAGNEQFF
17 . TRBJ2-2 TRBD1 TRBV14 TGTGCCAGCAGCCAAGACCGACAGGGACCGTTCACCGGGGAGCTGTTTTTT CASSQDRQGPFTGELFF
15 . TRBJ2-5 . TRBV5-1 TGCGCCAGCAGCTTGAGGACAGGGAGGGGAGAGACCCAGTACTTC CASSLRTGRGETQYF
16 . TRBJ2-1 TRBD2 TRBV5-1 TGCGCCAGCAGCTCGGGGGACGCGGGAGCCTACAATGAGCAGTTCTTC CASSSGDAGAYNEQFF
14 . TRBJ1-2 TRBD1 TRBV7-9 TGTGCCAGCAGCTCTTATGACAGGGTCTATGGCTACACCTTC CASSSYDRVYGYTF
16 once TRBJ1-2 TRBD1 TRBV4-1 TGCGCCAGCAGCCAGCCCGGGACAGGGGGCACCTATGGCTACACCTTC CASSQPGTGGTYGYTF
15 . TRBJ1-2 . TRBV11-3 TGTGCCAGCAGCTTGGTCGGGGTTTCGGCTATAGGCTACACCTTC CASSLVGVSAIGYTF
15 . TRBJ1-4 . TRBV6-1 TGTGCCAGCAGTGAAGTCCCAGGGGCGATCGAAAAACTGTTTTTT CASSEVPGAIEKLFF
15 once TRBJ1-2 TRBD1 TRBV5-7 TGCGCCAGCAGCTTGGAGGGGACAGTACCTTATGGCTACACCTTC CASSLEGTVPYGYTF
13 . TRBJ2-7 . TRBV28 TGTGCCAGCACCCCTTTAGGGGCCAGGGGGCAGTACTTC CASTPLGARGQYF
16 . TRBJ1-1 TRBD1 TRBV10-3 TGTGCCATCAAAGACGGGAGGAACAGGGGTGGCACTGAAGCTTTCTTT CAIKDGRNRGGTEAFF
14 . TRBJ2-2 . TRBV5-4 TGTGCCAGCAGCTTTCCGGGGAACACCGGGGAGCTGTTTTTT CASSFPGNTGELFF
16 . TRBJ1-2 . TRBV27 TGTGCCAGCAGTTTCAGGGGTGATAGGACGGACTATGGCTACACCTTC CASSFRGDRTDYGYTF
13 . TRBJ2-1 . TRBV19 TGTGCCAGTAGTATTATGCTATCCAATGAGCAGTTCTTC CASSIMLSNEQFF
13 . TRBJ1-6 TRBD1 TRBV10-3 TGTGCCACCCTGGGACAGGGTAATTCACCCCTCCACTTT CATLGQGNSPLHF
13 once TRBJ1-1 . TRBV15 TGTGCCACCAGCACACGGGGGGACACTGAAGCTTTCTTT CATSTRGDTEAFF
18 . TRBJ2-2 . TRBV10-1 TGCGCCAGCACTCCGAGGGTGGGATCGCGGGATTGGGCCGGGGAGCTGTTTTTT CASTPRVGSRDWAGELFF
15 . TRBJ2-7 TRBD1 TRBV19 TGTGCCAGTAGCTACTTACACAGGGGCTCCTACGAGCAGTACTTC CASSYLHRGSYEQYF
16 . TRBJ1-3 TRBD1 TRBV7-2 TGTGCCAGCAGCTTATCAGGGGGTCGTTCTGGAAACACCATATATTTT CASSLSGGRSGNTIYF
15 . TRBJ2-1 . TRBV7-3 TGTGCCAGCAGCTTAATAAACAGGGACTACAATGAGCAGTTCTTC CASSLINRDYNEQFF